The next 8 T cell receptor beta chains were all read from a single sample in a study of naive and memory T cell subsets. An equimolar mix of two oligonucleotides served as the beta constant-region primer for TRBC1 and TRBC2. TCRdb reprocessed the UMI-ligation and nested PCR reads with MiXCR, giving one entry per CDR3 protein. The repertoire has 150,000 or so distinct CDR3 sequences, about 18% of them found once; the top ten carry 0.14%. The sequenced material came from naive CD4+ T cells from blood. The receptor source for this set is a human donor in good health.

This clonotype was observed a handful of times. The V and J genes are TRBV25-1 and TRBJ1-2, with 7 bases identical to TRBD1. Trimming at V came to 6 bases and at J to 0 bases, leaving 1 base not matched to a gene. The CDR3 length is 13 residues. CDR1 is MGHDK and CDR2 is SYGVNS in the germline V gene. The CDR3 spells CASRQGSNYGYTF. As DNA, the CDR3 is TGTGCCAGCAGACAGGGGTCTAACTATGGCTACACCTTC.

This clonotype was counted once. The chain joins TRBV4-1 to TRBJ1-4; TRBD1 matches at 7 bases. This CDR3 has 15 amino acids. Germline V lookup: CDR1 MGHRA, CDR2 YSYEKL. The trim removed 1 base at V and 8 bases at J, leaving 7 bases unmatched. This CDR3 reads CASSQGTGREEKLFF. The CDR3 DNA sequence: TGCGCCAGCAGCCAAGGGACAGGTCGCGAAGAAAAACTGTTTTTT.

This clonotype was detected only a few times. CDR3 DNA sequence: TGTGCCAGCTCACCACTGTTAGGCCCGGAACCGGTGGGTGAGCAGTTCTTC. Its protein is CASSPLLGPEPVGEQFF. This chain joins TRBV18 and TRBJ2-1; no definite D call. Germline assignment: CDR1 KGHSH and CDR2 LQKENI. The CDR3 contains 17 residues. Trimming pared 1 base from V and 9 bases from J, leaving 22 bases between.

This chain joins TRBV7-8 and TRBJ1-5; no reliable D call. Germline values: CDR1 SGHVS, CDR2 FQNEAQ. Trimming removed 1 base at V and 4 bases at J, with 11 bases between. The CDR3 has 15 amino acids. The CDR3 nucleotides are TGTGCCAGCAGCTTAGATGGACGGAGAAATCAGCCCCAGCATTTT. Translation: CASSLDGRRNQPQHF.

This clonotype appeared a few times. The V call is TRBV5-5, the J call TRBJ1-6; the match to TRBD1 covers 8 bases. CDR1 is SGHKS, CDR2 YYEKEE, per germline (reference sequence). After removal of 7 bases from V and 0 bases from J, the junction contained 3 bases not matched to a gene. This CDR3 comprises 15 residues. DNA for the CDR3: TGTGCCAGCTGGACAGGGAGCTCCTATAATTCACCCCTCCACTTT. Residues: CASWTGSSYNSPLHF.

This clonotype was counted many times. The CDR3 DNA reads as TGCAGCGTTCTTGGGGTCACTGAAGCTTTCTTT. Its translation is CSVLGVTEAFF. The chain uses TRBV29-1 and TRBJ1-1; D is uncertain. Germline CDR1 and CDR2: SQVTM and ANQGSEA. V shed 5 bases and J shed 4 bases, with 8 bases lying between them. The CDR3 extends over 11 amino acids. The entire variable domain, with the rest obtained from reference TRBV29-1 and TRBJ1-1, is as follows: SAVISQKPSRDICQRGTSLTIQCQVDSQVTMMFWYRQQPGQSLTLIATANQGSEATYESGFVIDKFPISRPNLTFSTLTVSNMSPEDSSIYLCSVLGVTEAFFGQGTRLTVV.

This clonotype has a count of ten or more. The J gene is TRBJ1-5, the V gene TRBV4-2; D is possibly TRBD1 (5 bases). V lost 2 bases and J lost 0, with 8 bases in between. This CDR3 is 15 amino acids long. CDR1 is LGHNA, CDR2 YNFKEQ, per germline. DNA of the CDR3: TGTGCCAGCAGCCAAAAACAGGATAGCAATCAGCCCCAGCATTTT. It encodes CASSQKQDSNQPQHF.

This clonotype was counted between two and nine times. The genes are TRBV29-1 and TRBJ2-1; 8 bases fit TRBD2. The V gene end was trimmed by 5 bases and the J gene end by 4 bases; junction bases not matched to a gene: 19. The CDR3 consists of 18 residues. The germline V gene encodes CDR1 SQVTM and CDR2 ANQGSEA. This CDR3 is CSVFQTDGERENYNEQFF. The DNA for the CDR3 is TGCAGCGTTTTTCAGACGGATGGGGAGCGGGAGAATTACAATGAGCAGTTCTTC.